This T cell receptor (beta chain) appears in the sequencing data of a study of regulatory T cells in long-lasting Graves disease. Study context: A definition of persistent Graves' disease required over 5 years of antithyroid drugs plus positive TSH receptor antibodies. Overall study findings and caveats: Graves' patients with persistent disease showed TCR diversity lower than patients newly diagnosed. TRBV28, TRBJ1-2 and TRBJ2-5 emerged as the favored segments in persistent disease.

CDR3-region Arm-PCR and iRepertoire HTBI primers produced the TCR beta libraries. TCRdb analysed the multiplex PCR reads with MiXCR anew, one entry per CDR3 protein. The sample has nearly 350,000 distinct CDR3 sequences; 20% are singletons. Germline V gene data show CDR1 as SGHAT and CDR2 as FQNNGV. V was cut by 10 bases and J by 2 bases, with 12 bases left in between. The CDR3 is 12 residues long. This clonotype was seen ten or more times. Its antigen is as yet unknown. Sample time point: persistent/refractory GD, antithyroid drugs over 5 years with positive TRAb. The TCR library used RNA extracted from PBMCs.

This receptor was identified in a female donor with Graves disease. Material: peripheral blood mononuclear cells (PBMCs), obtained when the disease was refractory, from a patient treated with antithyroid drugs. The chain couples TRBV11-2 to TRBJ2-7; D unclear. CDR3 amino acids: CATKGRPYEQYF. The CDR3 DNA follows: TGTGCCACGAAGGGTAGGCCCTACGAGCAGTACTTC.